This entry features one T cell receptor (beta chain) sequence. This receptor's antigen is unknown. No base qualities exist here, and no much larger clone lies one base off it. Every donor was a healthy Caucasian. Three pairs of female monozygotic twins, all aged roughly 18 to 30 years, made up the twin cohort. Positive isolation kits from Invitrogen were used to isolate CD4+ and CD8+ T cell populations. Library construction relied on 5' RACE. Reads for this sample came from an Illumina HiSeq 2000. Template switching introduced a universal primer binding site; the final cDNA contained a unique molecular identifier, enabling accurate counting of TCR cDNA molecules. Specific primers in the conserved constant-segment region were used to synthesize first-strand cDNA for the TCR alpha and beta chains. Each cDNA library was double barcoded, with a SMART-Mk sample barcode plus Illumina barcodes, to control for contamination. TruSeq adapter sequences, together with Illumina sample barcodes, were added in two successive PCR steps. The TCR alpha and beta cDNA libraries were sequenced on the Illumina HiSeq platform using custom primers. Per the original workflow: Raw reads were processed with MiGEC to extract unique molecular identifiers, and MiXCR was used to determine CDR3 positions. For each individual, recombination models were inferred using an EM algorithm with the repgenHMM and IGoR tools. The analysis of shared clonotypes was done with the tcR package in R, with sharing normalized by the product of cloneset sizes. To study raw recombination free of thymic and clonal selection effects, out-of-frame nonproductive sequences were analyzed. TCRdb ran its own pipeline on the public reads, namely fastp trimming at Q25 and MiXCR clone calling, and kept in-frame beta chains. All rows with the same CDR3 protein become a single entry with the most common DNA and genes. The V and J calls were determined by TCRdb, not by the authors. Here the sample has a few hundred thousand distinct CDR3 sequences; about 24% occur a single time. Of the sample, about 2.7% is held by the ten largest clones.

The record originates from a study of identical twins (dated by TCRdb to between 2015 and 2016). With respect to the entire study: The study deep-sequenced TCR alpha and beta repertoires from monozygotic twins, unrelated adults of various ages and cord blood to test whether fetal clonotypes persist. To rule out contamination, replicate twin experiments were performed at different times with different library preparation protocols. Findings and caveats that apply to the study as a whole: Because the same donors could not be followed over many years, conclusions were based on cross-sectional statistical analysis. In monozygotic twins, recombination models systematically underestimated out-of-frame TCR alpha sharing, but the models matched the sharing seen between unrelated individuals. Abundant cord blood beta clonotypes had fewer insertions, young adult naive repertoires showed a similar but weaker trend, and memory repertoires showed no such trend. Zero-insertion analyses could be partly confounded by invariant T cells such as MAIT and iNKT, though diverse VJ usage argued against such confounding for most clonotypes. The excess sharing between twins in beta out-of-frame sequences was weaker because fewer shared sequences reduced the signal-to-noise ratio. Compared with coincidental sharing between unrelated individuals, an excess of low generation-probability sequences was observed among out-of-frame TCR alpha sequences shared between twins.

The CDR1 and CDR2 encoded by the germline V gene (reference sequence) are SGHKS and YYEKEE. The cysteine opens and the phenylalanine closes a CDR3 of 12 amino acids. This entry keeps only the CDR3 DNA: 36 bases, framed from base 1. This sample was also put to use in a study of T cells expressing NK-cell markers. The other study reports the following: TCR beta-chain repertoires were profiled in sorted CD3+CD56+NKG2C+, CD3+CD56+NKG2C- and CD3+CD56-NKG2C+ T-cell subsets from fewer than 10 donors. Among the eight sequenced donors, only one was HCMV-seronegative, while the other seven were HCMV-seropositive. In several experiments an anti-gammadeltaTCR antibody was added to restrict sorting to alphabetaTCR-expressing T cells. In roughly 6 donors, the dominant CD3+CD56+NKG2C+ clonotypes were among the top 10 CD8+ clonotypes and accounted for roughly 1.0-8% of CD8+ T cells. Those dominant clonotypes were again the most abundant among CD3+CD56-NKG2C+ cells in a few donors, at about 25-65%. Whether the expanded NKG2C-expressing T cell clones were specific for HCMV antigens remained unclear. Randomly selected healthy volunteers, three men and five women, were used as the eight sequenced donors. HCMV serostatus was determined by detecting HCMV-specific IgG in serum with a commercial ELISA kit. Reads were demultiplexed and grouped by UMI with MIGEC, and clonotypes were assembled and quantified with MiTCR. Only TCR cDNA sequences supported by at least two reads were kept to exclude erroneous sequences. The tcR package was used for downstream repertoire analysis, and clonotypes were matched between fractions using CDR3 nucleotide sequence together with V segment. VDJmatch was used to annotate antigen specificity against VDJdb, with one amino acid substitution in CDR3 allowed.

The sequencing input was CD4+ T cells sorted from blood. The sequence is built from TRBV5-5 and TRBJ2-3; 8 junctional bases match TRBD2. The receptor was isolated from a woman younger than 35 in good health. The DNA sequence is as follows: TGTGCGGCGGGGGGAGGAGTAGATACGCAGTATTTT. It is translated as CAAGGGVDTQYF.